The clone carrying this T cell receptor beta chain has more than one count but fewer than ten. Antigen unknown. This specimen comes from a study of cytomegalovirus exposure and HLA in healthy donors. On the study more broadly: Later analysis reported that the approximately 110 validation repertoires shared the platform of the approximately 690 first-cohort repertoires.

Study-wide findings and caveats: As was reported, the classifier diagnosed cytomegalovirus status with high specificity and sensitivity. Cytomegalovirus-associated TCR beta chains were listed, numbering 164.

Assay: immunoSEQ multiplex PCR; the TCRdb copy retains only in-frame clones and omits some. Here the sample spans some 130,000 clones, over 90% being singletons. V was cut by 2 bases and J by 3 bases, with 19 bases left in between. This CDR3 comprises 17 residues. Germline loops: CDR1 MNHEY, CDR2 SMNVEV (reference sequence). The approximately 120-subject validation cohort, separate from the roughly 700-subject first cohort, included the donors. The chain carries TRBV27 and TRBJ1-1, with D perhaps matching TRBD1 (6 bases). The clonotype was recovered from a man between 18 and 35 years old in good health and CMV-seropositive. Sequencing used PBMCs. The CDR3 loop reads CASSLLGRQAWDTEAFF. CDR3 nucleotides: TGTGCCAGCAGTTTACTCGGTAGACAGGCGTGGGACACTGAAGCTTTCTTT.